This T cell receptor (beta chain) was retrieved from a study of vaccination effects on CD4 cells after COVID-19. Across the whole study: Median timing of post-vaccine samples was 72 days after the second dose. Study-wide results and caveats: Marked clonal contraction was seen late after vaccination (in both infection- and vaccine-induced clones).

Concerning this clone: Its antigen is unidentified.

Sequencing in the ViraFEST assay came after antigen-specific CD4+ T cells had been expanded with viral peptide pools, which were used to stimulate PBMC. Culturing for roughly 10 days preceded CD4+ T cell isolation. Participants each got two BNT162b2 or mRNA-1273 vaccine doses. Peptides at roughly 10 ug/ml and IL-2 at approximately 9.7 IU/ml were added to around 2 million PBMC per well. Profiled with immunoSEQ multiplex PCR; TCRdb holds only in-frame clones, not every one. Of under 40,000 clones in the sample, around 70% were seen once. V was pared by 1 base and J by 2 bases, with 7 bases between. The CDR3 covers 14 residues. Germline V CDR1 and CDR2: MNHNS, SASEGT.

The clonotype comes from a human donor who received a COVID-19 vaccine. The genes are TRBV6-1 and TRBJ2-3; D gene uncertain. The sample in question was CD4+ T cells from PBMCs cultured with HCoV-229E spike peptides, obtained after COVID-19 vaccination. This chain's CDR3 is CASSEGGYTDTQYF. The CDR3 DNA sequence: TGTGCCAGCAGTGAAGGCGGCTACACAGATACGCAGTATTTT.